This T cell receptor beta chain was sequenced for a study of human T cells and chemical hapten exposure. Study-wide background: Throughout the approximately 24-week study, diphenylcyclopropenone was applied weekly to the patients' scalps.

CDR3 size: 14 residues. Trimming took off 0 bases at V and 2 bases at J, with 8 bases between the two ends. Germline CDR1 and CDR2: DFQATT and SNEGSKA (reference sequence). Indicated time point: patch test 2, 6 weeks after DPC sensitization. The treatment: therapeutic diphenylcyclopropenone sensitization with weekly scalp DPC. Via MiXCR, TCRdb re-called the RACE reads, giving one row per CDR3 protein. The sample yields about 100,000 distinct CDR3 sequences, more than 9.5% seen once. This TCR was sampled from a middle-aged woman with alopecia areata. Some clones in this sample may be carry-over from other donors' samples. This sample comprised whole blood, obtained in connection with sensitization to the hapten diphenylcyclopropenone (DPC). The J gene is TRBJ1-5, the V gene TRBV20-1; D possibly corresponds to TRBD1 (5 bases). The CDR3 coding sequence is TGCAGTGCTAGAGAGGGGGTGGGCAATCAGCCCCAGCATTTT. It yields the protein CSAREGVGNQPQHF.